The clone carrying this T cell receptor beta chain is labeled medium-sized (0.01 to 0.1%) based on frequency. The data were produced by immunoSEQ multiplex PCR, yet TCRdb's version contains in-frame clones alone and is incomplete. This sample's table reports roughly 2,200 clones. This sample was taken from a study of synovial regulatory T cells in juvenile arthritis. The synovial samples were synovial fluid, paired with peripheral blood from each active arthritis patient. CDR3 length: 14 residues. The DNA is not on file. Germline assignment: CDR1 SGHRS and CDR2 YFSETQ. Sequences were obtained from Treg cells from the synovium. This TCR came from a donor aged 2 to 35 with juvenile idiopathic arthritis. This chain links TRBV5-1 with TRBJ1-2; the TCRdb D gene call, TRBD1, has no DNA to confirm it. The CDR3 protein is CASSGVGASYGYTF.